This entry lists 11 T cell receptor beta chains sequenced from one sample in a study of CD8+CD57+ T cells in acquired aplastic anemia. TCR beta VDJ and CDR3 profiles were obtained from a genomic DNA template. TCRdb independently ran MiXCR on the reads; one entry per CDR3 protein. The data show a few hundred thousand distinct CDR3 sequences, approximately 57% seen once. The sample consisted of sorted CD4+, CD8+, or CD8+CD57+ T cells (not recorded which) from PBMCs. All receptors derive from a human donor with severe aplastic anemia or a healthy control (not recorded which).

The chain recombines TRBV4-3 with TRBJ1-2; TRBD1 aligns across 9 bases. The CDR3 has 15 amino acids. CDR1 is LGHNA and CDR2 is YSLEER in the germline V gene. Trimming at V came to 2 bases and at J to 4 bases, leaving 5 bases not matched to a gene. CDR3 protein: CASSQTEDRGYGYTF. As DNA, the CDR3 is TGCGCCAGCAGCCAAACAGAGGACAGGGGCTATGGCTACACCTTC.

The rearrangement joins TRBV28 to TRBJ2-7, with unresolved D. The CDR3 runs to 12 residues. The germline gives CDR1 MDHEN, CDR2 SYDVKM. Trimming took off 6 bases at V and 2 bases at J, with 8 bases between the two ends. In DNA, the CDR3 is TGTGCCAGCAGAGGGCGGACCTACGAGCAGTACTTC. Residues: CASRGRTYEQYF.

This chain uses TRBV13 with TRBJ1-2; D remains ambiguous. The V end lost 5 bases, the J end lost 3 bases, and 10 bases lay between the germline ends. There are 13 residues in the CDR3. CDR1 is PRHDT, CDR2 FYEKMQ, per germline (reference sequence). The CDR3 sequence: CASSRRQDYGYTF. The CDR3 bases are TGTGCCAGCAGCCGCAGGCAGGACTATGGCTACACCTTC.

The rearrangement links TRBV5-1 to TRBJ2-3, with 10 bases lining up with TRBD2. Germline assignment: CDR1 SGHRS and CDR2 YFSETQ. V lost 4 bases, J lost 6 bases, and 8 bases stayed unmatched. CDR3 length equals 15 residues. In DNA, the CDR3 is TGCGCCAGCAGCGTCCAAGCGGGAGGGGGGGATACGCAGTATTTT. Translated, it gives CASSVQAGGGDTQYF.

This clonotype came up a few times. CDR3 DNA sequence: TGTGCCAGCAGCCAAGAGGGCTGGCAGAGCTCCTACGAGCAGTACTTC. Protein sequence: CASSQEGWQSSYEQYF. The chain has TRBV14 and TRBJ2-7; D not resolved. Germline V lookup: CDR1 SGHDN, CDR2 FVKESK. This CDR3 has 16 residues. Trimming removed 0 bases from V and 0 bases from J, with 12 bases in between.

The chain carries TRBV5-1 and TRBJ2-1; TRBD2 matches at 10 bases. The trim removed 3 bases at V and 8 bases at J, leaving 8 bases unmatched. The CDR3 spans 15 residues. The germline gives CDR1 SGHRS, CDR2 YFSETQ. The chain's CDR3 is CASSSTGTSVDEQFF. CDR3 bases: TGCGCCAGCAGCTCGACCGGGACTAGCGTAGATGAGCAGTTCTTC.

The CDR3 DNA reads TGTGCCAGTAAAAGACAGGGCAGTGGAGATACGCAGTATTTT. As protein: CASKRQGSGDTQYF. The genes are TRBV19 and TRBJ2-3, with TRBD1 matching over 7 bases. From germline, CDR1 is LNHDA and CDR2 SQIVND (reference sequence). The V segment lost 7 bases and the J segment 5 bases; nucleotides outside the gene matches: 9. CDR3 length: 14 amino acids.

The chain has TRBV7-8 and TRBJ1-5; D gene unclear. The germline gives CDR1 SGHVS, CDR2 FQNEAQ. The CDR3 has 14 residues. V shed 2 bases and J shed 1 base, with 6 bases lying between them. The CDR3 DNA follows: TGTGCCAGCAGCTTACAAGGAAGCAATCAGCCCCAGCATTTT. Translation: CASSLQGSNQPQHF.

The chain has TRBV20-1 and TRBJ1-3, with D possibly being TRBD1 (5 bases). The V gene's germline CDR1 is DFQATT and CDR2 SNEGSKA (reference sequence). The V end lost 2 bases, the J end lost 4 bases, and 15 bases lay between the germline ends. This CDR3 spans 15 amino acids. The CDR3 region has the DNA TGCAGTGCTAGACCGGGACCACACTCGGGAAACACCATATATTTT. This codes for CSARPGPHSGNTIYF.

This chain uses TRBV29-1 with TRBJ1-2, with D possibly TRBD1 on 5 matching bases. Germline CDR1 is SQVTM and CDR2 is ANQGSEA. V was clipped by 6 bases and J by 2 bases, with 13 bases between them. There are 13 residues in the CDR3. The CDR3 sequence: CSVPGRENYGYTF. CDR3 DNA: TGCAGCGTCCCGGGCAGGGAAAACTATGGCTACACCTTC.

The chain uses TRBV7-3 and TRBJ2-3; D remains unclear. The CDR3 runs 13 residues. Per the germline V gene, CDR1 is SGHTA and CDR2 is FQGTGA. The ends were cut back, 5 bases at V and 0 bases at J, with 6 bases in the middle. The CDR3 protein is CASSNPSTDTQYF. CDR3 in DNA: TGTGCCAGCAGCAACCCTAGCACAGATACGCAGTATTTT.